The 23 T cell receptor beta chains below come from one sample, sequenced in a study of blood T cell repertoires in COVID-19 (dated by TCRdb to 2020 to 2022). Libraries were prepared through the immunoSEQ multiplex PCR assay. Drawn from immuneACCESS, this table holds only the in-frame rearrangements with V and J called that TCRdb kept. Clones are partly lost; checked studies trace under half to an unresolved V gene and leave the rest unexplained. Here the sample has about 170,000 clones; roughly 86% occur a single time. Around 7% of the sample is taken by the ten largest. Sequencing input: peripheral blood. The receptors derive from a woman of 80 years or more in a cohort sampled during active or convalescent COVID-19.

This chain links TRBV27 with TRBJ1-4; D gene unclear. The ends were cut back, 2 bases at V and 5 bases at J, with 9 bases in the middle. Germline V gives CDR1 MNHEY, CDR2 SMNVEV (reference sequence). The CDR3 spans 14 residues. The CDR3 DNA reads TGTGCCAGCAGTTTAGTTAACGAGAATGAAAAACTGTTTTTT. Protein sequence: CASSLVNENEKLFF.

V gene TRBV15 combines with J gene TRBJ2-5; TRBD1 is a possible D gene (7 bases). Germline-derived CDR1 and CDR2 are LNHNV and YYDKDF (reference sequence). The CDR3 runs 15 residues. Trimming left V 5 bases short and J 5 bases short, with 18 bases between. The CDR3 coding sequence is TGTGCCACCAGCGGTAGACCGGCAGGGGGGGAGACCCAGTACTTC. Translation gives CATSGRPAGGETQYF.

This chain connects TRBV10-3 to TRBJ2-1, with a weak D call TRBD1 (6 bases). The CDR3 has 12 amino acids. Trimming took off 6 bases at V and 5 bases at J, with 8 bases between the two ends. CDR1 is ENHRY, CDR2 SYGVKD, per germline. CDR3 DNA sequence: TGTGCCATCAGGGGGACAAACAATGAGCAGTTCTTC. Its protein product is CAIRGTNNEQFF.

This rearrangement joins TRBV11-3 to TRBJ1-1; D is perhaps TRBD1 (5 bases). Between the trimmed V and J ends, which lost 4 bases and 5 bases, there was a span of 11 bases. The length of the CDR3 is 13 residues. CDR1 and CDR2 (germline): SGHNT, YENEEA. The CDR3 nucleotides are TGTGCCAGCAGCTGGGGACTCAAAACTGAAGCTTTCTTT. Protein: CASSWGLKTEAFF.

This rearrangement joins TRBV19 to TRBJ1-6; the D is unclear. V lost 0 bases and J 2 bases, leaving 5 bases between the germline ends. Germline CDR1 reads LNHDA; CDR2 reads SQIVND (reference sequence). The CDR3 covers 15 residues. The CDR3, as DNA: TGTGCCAGTAGTATAGACAGGACCTATAATTCACCCCTCCACTTT. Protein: CASSIDRTYNSPLHF. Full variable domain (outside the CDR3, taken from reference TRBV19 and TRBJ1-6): DGGITQSPKYLFRKEGQNVTLSCEQNLNHDAMYWYRQDPGQGLRLIYYSQIVNDFQKGDIAEGYSVSREKKESFPLTVTSAQKNPTAFYLCASSIDRTYNSPLHFGNGTRLTVT.

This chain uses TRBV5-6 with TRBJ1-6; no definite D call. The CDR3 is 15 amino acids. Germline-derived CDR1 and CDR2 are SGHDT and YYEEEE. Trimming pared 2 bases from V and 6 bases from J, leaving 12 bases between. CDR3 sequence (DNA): TGTGCCAGCAGCTTCTTAGGCACAGTTAATTCACCCCTCCACTTT. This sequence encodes CASSFLGTVNSPLHF.

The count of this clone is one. The CDR3 loop is CASSLAISSGNTIYF. Here the CDR3 DNA reads TGTGCCAGCAGCCTCGCCATTAGCTCTGGAAACACCATATATTTT. The rearrangement uses TRBV6-5 and TRBJ1-3; D unclear. The CDR3 runs to 15 residues. CDR1 MNHEY and CDR2 SVGAGI come from the germline V gene. V lost 6 bases and J lost 0, with 12 bases in between.

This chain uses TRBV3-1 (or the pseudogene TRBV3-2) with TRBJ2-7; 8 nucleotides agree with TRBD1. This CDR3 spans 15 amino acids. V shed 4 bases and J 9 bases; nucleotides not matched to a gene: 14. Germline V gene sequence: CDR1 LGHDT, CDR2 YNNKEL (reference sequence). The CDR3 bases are TGTGCCAGCAGCCCGCAGGGGGCAGTCCTCTTCGGGCAGTACTTC. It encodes CASSPQGAVLFGQYF.

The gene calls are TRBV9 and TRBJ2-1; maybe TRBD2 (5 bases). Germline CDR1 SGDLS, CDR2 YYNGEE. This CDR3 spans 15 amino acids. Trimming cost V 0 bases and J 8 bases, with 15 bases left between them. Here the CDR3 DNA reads TGTGCCAGCAGCGTAGCTATTGCGGGCTGGGATGAGCAGTTCTTC. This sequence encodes CASSVAIAGWDEQFF.

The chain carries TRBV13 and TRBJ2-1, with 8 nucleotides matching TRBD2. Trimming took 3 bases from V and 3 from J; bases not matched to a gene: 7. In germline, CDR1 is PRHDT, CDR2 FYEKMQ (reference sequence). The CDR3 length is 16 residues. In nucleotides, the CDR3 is TGTGCCAGCAGCTTGGGGCGGGGGGATTTCTACAATGAGCAGTTCTTC. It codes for CASSLGRGDFYNEQFF.

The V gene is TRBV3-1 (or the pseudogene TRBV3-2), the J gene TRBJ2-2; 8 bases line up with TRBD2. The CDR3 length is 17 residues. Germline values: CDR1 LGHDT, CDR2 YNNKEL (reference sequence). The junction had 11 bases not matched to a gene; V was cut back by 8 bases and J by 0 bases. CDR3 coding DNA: TGTGCCAGCGTTAACACGGGGGGGGCATCGAACACCGGGGAGCTGTTTTTT. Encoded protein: CASVNTGGASNTGELFF.

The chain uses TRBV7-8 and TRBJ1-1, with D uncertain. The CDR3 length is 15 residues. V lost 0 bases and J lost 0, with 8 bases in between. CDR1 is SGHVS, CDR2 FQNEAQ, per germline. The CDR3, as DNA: TGTGCCAGCAGCTTAGCGGGGAGCATGAACACTGAAGCTTTCTTT. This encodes CASSLAGSMNTEAFF.

CDR3 sequence: CASSIGDTQYF. The CDR3 region has the DNA TGTGCCAGTAGTATCGGGGATACGCAGTATTTT. The chain is built from TRBV19 and TRBJ2-3, with D unresolved. Germline V gene data show CDR1 as LNHDA and CDR2 as SQIVND (reference sequence). The V end was cut by 3 bases, the J end by 6 bases, with 4 bases between. This CDR3 has 11 residues.

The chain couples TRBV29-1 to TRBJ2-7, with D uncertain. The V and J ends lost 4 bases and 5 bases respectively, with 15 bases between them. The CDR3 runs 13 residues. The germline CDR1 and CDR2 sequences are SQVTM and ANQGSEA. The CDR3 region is CSVAVRRNHEQYF. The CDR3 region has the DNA TGCAGCGTTGCGGTACGCCGAAACCACGAGCAGTACTTC.

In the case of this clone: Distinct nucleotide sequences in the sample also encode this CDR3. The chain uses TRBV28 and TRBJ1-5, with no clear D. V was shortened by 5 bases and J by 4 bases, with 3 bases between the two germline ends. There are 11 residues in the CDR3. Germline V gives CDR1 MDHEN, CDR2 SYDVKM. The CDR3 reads CASSPNQPQHF. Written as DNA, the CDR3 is TGTGCCAGCAGTCCGAATCAGCCCCAGCATTTT.

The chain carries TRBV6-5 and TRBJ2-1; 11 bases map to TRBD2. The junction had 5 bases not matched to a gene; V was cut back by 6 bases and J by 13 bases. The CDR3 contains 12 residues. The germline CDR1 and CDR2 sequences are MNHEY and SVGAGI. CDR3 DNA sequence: TGTGCCAGCAGGCGACTAGCGGGAAATCAGTTCTTC. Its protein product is CASRRLAGNQFF.

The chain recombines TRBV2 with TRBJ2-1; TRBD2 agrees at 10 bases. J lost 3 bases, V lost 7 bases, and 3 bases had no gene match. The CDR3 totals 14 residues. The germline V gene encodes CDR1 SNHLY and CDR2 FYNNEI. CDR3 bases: TGTGCCAGCACCGGGACTAGCGTCTACAATGAGCAGTTCTTC. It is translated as CASTGTSVYNEQFF. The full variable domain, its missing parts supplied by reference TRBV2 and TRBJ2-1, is EPEVTQTPSHQVTQMGQEVILRCVPISNHLYFYWYRQILGQKVEFLVSFYNNEISEKSEIFDDQFSVERPDGSNFTLKIRSTKLEDSAMYFCASTGTSVYNEQFFGPGTRLTVL.

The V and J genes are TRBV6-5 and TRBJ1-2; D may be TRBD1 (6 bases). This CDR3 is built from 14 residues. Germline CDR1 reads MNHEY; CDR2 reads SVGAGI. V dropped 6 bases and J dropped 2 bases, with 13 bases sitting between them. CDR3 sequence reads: CASRKQGLNYGYTF. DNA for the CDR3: TGTGCCAGCAGGAAACAGGGACTAAACTATGGCTACACCTTC.

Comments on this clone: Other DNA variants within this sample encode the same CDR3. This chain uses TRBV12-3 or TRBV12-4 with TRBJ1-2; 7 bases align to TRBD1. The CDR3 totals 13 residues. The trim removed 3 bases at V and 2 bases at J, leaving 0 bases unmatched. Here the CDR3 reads CASSLGQNYGYTF. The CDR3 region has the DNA TGTGCCAGCAGTTTGGGACAGAACTATGGCTACACCTTC.

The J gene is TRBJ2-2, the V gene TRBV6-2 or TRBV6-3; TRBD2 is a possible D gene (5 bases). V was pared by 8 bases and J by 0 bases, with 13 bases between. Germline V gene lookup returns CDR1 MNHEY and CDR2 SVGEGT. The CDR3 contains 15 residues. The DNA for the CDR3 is TGTGCCAGCCGCCCCGGACTGGCGAACACCGGGGAGCTGTTTTTT. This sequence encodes CASRPGLANTGELFF.

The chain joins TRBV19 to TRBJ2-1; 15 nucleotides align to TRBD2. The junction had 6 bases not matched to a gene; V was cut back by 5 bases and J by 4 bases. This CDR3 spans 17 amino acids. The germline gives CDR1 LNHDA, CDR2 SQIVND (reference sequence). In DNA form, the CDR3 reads TGTGCCAGTAGTTTCCTCGGGACTAGCGGGGGGTACAATGAGCAGTTCTTC. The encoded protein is CASSFLGTSGGYNEQFF.

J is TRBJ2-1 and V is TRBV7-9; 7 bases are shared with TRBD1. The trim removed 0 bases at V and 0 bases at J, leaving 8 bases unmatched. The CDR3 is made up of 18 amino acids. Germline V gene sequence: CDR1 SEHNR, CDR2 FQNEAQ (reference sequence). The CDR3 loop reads CASSLAQLTGLSYNEQFF. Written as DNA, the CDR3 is TGTGCCAGCAGCTTAGCACAACTGACAGGGCTCTCCTACAATGAGCAGTTCTTC.

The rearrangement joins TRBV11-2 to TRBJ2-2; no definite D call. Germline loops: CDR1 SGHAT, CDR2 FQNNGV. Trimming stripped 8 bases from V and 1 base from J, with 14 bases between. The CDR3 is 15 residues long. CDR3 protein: CASSKRPLNTGELFF. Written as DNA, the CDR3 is TGTGCCAGCTCCAAACGCCCACTGAACACCGGGGAGCTGTTTTTT.